This T cell receptor beta chain was documented in a study of identical twins. Study-wide results and caveats: Because invariant MAIT and iNKT cells could be present, zero-insertion analyses could be partly confounded.

After template switching added a universal primer site, the resulting cDNA carried unique molecular identifiers. A single record per CDR3 protein comes from TCRdb applying MiXCR to the 5' RACE reads. Of some 600,000 distinct CDR3 sequences listed, roughly 7.1% are singletons. Germline assignment: CDR1 LGHNT and CDR2 FRNRAP. The V gene lost 5 bases and the J gene lost 5 bases, with 7 bases spanning the gap. The CDR3 covers 12 residues. A remark on this clonotype: Its matching antigen is unknown.

These data were also filed under a second study, of yellow fever vaccine responses in identical twins.

Material: PBMCs. The clonotype was recovered from a woman under 30 in good health. The chain recombines TRBV12-5 with TRBJ1-5; D is ambiguous. The CDR3 sequence is CASGALDQPQHF. CDR3 DNA sequence: TGTGCTAGTGGTGCACTTGATCAGCCCCAGCATTTT.